This T cell receptor beta chain appears in the sequencing data of a study of blood T cell repertoires in COVID-19. Study details: In each case, the material was cDNA or gDNA derived from T cells, B-cell-depleted T cells, or PBMCs.

CDR3 length: 13 residues. Trimming cost V 7 bases and J 6 bases, with 15 bases left between them. As processed by the authors: Scientists estimated how many nucleated cells there were by amplifying reference gene primers. Profiled with immunoSEQ multiplex PCR; TCRdb holds only in-frame clones, not every one. Clone size and the V and J calls come from that table; the DNA yielded D and trimming. This sample has 250,000 to 350,000 clones, with more than 75% found just once. The receptor was derived from a man aged 60-69 years who had recovered from COVID-19. The rearrangement joins TRBV12-3 or TRBV12-4 to TRBJ1-2; TRBD1 might be the D (5 bases). The sample was PBMCs or T cells enriched from blood (not recorded which). The CDR3 sequence is CASILQGEHGYTF. DNA of the CDR3: TGTGCCAGCATCTTACAAGGGGAACATGGCTACACCTTC.